These 5 T cell receptor beta chains came from one sample sequenced in a study of control samples from healthy donors and cancer patients. The method was immunoSEQ multiplex PCR; TCRdb's version includes in-frame clones alone and lacks a portion of them. The data contain some 100,000 clones, just over 90% of them singletons. Specimen: blood. These receptors were taken from a young man in good health.

The rearrangement links TRBV7-7 to TRBJ2-1; D may be TRBD2 (6 bases). Germline V gives CDR1 SSHAT, CDR2 FNYEAQ (reference sequence). V was trimmed by 1 base and J by 6 bases, leaving 16 bases between them. This CDR3 spans 16 amino acids. The CDR3: CASSLGRGIYPNEQFF. For the CDR3, the DNA is TGTGCCAGCAGCTTAGGCCGGGGGATCTACCCCAATGAGCAGTTCTTC.

The chain is built from TRBV5-1 and TRBJ1-6, with 7 bases fitting TRBD1. Germline CDR1 is SGHRS and CDR2 is YFSETQ. V gave up 0 bases and J gave up 6 bases; unmatched junction bases: 6. This CDR3 region has 16 residues. The DNA for the CDR3 is TGCGCCAGCAGCTTGGCGGGACAGATTATTAATTCACCCCTCCACTTT. Amino acids: CASSLAGQIINSPLHF.

This rearrangement joins TRBV6-2 or TRBV6-3 to TRBJ1-1; 7 nucleotides line up with TRBD1. V was clipped by 5 bases and J by 6 bases; unmatched bases: 9. This CDR3 is 14 amino acids long. Germline V gene lookup returns CDR1 MNHEY and CDR2 SVGEGT. The chain's CDR3 is CASSRTGVPSEAFF. The DNA for the CDR3 is TGTGCCAGCAGTCGAACAGGGGTCCCTTCTGAAGCTTTCTTT.

The genes are TRBV6-1 and TRBJ1-4; D is unclear. Germline values: CDR1 MNHNS, CDR2 SASEGT. Trimming shortened V by 3 bases and J by 5 bases, and 10 bases separated the two germline ends. This CDR3 region has 14 residues. The CDR3 spells CASSEDAENEKLFF. In DNA, the CDR3 is TGTGCCAGCAGTGAGGATGCAGAGAATGAAAAACTGTTTTTT.

The CDR3, as DNA: TGTGCCAGCAGCGTATACAAGAACACTGAAGCTTTCTTT. Residues: CASSVYKNTEAFF. This chain links TRBV9 with TRBJ1-1; D remains ambiguous. Trimming removed 1 base at V and 1 base at J, with 5 bases between. From germline, CDR1 is SGDLS and CDR2 YYNGEE. The CDR3 totals 13 residues. Filled out from reference TRBV9 and TRBJ1-1, the complete variable domain reads DSGVTQTPKHLITATGQRVTLRCSPRSGDLSVYWYQQSLDQGLQFLIQYYNGEERAKGNILERFSAQQFPDLHSELNLSSLELGDSALYFCASSVYKNTEAFFGQGTRLTVV.